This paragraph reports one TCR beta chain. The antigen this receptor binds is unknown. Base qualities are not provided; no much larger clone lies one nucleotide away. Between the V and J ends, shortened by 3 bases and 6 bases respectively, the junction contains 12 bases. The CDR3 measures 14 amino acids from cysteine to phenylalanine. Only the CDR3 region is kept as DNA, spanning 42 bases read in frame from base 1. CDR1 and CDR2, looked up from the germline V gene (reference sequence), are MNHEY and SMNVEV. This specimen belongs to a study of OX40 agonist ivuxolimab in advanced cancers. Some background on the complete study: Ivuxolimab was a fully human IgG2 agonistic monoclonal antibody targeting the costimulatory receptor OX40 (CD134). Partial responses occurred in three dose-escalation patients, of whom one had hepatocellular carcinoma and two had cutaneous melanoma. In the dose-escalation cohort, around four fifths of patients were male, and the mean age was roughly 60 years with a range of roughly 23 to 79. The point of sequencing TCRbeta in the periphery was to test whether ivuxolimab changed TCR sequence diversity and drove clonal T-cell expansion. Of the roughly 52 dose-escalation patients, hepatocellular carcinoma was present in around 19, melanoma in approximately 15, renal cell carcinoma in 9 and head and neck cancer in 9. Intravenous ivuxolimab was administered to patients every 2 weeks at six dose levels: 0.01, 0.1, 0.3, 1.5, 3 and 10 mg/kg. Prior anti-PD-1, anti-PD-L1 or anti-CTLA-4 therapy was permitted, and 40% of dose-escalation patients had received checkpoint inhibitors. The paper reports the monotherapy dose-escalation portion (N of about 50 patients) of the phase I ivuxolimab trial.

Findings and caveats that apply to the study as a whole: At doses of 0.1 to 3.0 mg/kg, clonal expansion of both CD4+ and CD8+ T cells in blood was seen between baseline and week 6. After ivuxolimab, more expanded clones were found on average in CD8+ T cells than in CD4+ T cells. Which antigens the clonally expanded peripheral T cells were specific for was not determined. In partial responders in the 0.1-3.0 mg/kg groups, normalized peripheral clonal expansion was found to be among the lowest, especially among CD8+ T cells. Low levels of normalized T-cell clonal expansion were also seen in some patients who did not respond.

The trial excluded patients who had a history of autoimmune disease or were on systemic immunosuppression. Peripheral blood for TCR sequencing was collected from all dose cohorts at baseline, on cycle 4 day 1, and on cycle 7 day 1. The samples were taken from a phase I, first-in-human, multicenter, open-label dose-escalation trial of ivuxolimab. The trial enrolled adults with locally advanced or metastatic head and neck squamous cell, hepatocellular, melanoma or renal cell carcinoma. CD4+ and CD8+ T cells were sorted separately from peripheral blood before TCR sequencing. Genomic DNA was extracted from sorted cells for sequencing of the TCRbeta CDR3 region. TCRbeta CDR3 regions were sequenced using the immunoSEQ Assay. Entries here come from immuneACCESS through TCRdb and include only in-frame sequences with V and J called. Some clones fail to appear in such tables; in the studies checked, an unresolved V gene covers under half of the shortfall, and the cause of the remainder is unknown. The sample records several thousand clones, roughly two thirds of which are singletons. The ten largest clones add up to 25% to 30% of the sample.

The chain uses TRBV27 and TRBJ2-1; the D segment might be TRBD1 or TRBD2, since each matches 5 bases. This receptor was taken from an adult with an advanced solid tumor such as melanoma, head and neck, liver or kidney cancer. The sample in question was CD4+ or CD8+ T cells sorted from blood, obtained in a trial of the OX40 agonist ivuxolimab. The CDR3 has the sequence CASSFWGIPNEQFF. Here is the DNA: TGTGCCAGCAGTTTCTGGGGGATTCCCAATGAGCAGTTCTTC.